A single sample gave rise to the 26 T cell receptor beta chains below, sequenced in a study of cytomegalovirus exposure and HLA in healthy donors. PCR was performed using 60 Vbeta and 13 Jbeta primers. Profiled with immunoSEQ multiplex PCR; TCRdb holds only in-frame clones, not every one. The top ten clones hold roughly 1.9% of a sample with 110,000 to 150,000 clones, approximately 9% of them seen once. The material sequenced was PBMCs. Receptor source: a male donor in good health and CMV-seronegative.

In this sample, this clone turned up a few times. This chain links TRBV9 with TRBJ1-4; no reliable D call. Germline V gives CDR1 SGDLS, CDR2 YYNGEE. Between the trimmed V and J ends, which lost 0 bases and 2 bases, there was a span of 8 bases. This CDR3 has 15 amino acids. CDR3: CASSVGVLTNEKLFF. The CDR3 coding sequence is TGTGCCAGCAGCGTAGGAGTGTTGACTAATGAAAAACTGTTTTTT.

This clone was detected only a few times. This sequence joins TRBV6-6 and TRBJ1-1, with no clear D. The CDR3 covers 14 residues. V shed 5 bases and J shed 5 bases, with 15 bases lying between them. Germline V gene lookup returns CDR1 MNHNY and CDR2 SVGAGI (reference sequence). The CDR3 protein is CASSQPPGGTEAFF. The DNA for the CDR3 is TGTGCCAGCAGTCAACCCCCAGGTGGGACTGAAGCTTTCTTT.

The V call is TRBV29-1, the J call TRBJ2-5, with a tentative D call TRBD2 (7 bases). This CDR3 is built from 14 residues. Germline CDR1 and CDR2: SQVTM and ANQGSEA. Between the trimmed V and J ends, which lost 3 bases and 5 bases, there was a span of 16 bases. The CDR3 region is CSVEGGALSETQYF. CDR3 bases: TGCAGCGTTGAGGGGGGGGCGCTTAGCGAGACCCAGTACTTC.

J is TRBJ2-5 and V is TRBV7-2, with D possibly being TRBD2 (5 bases). The V and J ends lost 4 bases and 1 base respectively, with 7 bases between them. The CDR3 sequence is 13 residues long. Germline V lookup: CDR1 SGHTA, CDR2 FQGNSA. In DNA, the CDR3 is TGTGCCAGCAGCTCCCGGGGCCAAGAGACCCAGTACTTC. Amino acid sequence: CASSSRGQETQYF.

The chain joins TRBV28 to TRBJ2-5; perhaps TRBD2 as D (5 bases). CDR3 length: 15 residues. Per the germline V gene, CDR1 is MDHEN and CDR2 is SYDVKM. Trimming cost V 3 bases and J 11 bases, with 22 bases left between them. This chain's CDR3 is CASSFAKNLRGEQYF. The DNA for the CDR3 is TGTGCCAGCAGTTTTGCCAAGAATCTACGTGGGGAGCAGTACTTC.

This rearrangement joins TRBV9 to TRBJ1-5; 9 bases align to TRBD1. V lost 2 bases to trimming and J lost 3 bases; unmatched junction nucleotides: 27. Germline CDR1 reads SGDLS; CDR2 reads YYNGEE. The CDR3 loop spans 23 amino acids. Here the CDR3 reads CASSVLQGATKTGPGRNNQPQHF. CDR3 coding DNA: TGTGCCAGCAGCGTTTTACAGGGGGCGACGAAGACAGGGCCCGGGCGGAACAATCAGCCCCAGCATTTT.

This clone was recorded a few times. The chain joins TRBV14 to TRBJ2-3; a weak D match, TRBD2 (5 bases). The CDR3 totals 15 residues. Germline CDR1 SGHDN, CDR2 FVKESK. V was trimmed by 4 bases and J by 1 base, leaving 12 bases between them. For the CDR3, the DNA is TGTGCCAGCAGCCTACACATGGGAGGCACAGATACGCAGTATTTT. This codes for CASSLHMGGTDTQYF.

The chain recombines TRBV7-2 with TRBJ1-4; 8 bases fit TRBD1. This CDR3 is 17 amino acids long. With V trimmed by 5 bases and J by 1 base, 9 bases remained unmatched. The V gene's germline CDR1 is SGHTA and CDR2 FQGNSA. DNA for the CDR3: TGTGCCAGCAGCCTGCGGACAGGGTTAAGAACTAATGAAAAACTGTTTTTT. It yields the protein CASSLRTGLRTNEKLFF.

The chain carries TRBV5-1 and TRBJ1-2, with 7 bases aligning to TRBD1. The V and J ends lost 4 bases and 8 bases, in that order; junction bases with no gene match: 11. This CDR3 is 14 amino acids long. CDR1 is SGHRS, CDR2 YFSETQ, per germline. The CDR3 reads CASSPGTDGGGYTF. CDR3 in DNA: TGCGCCAGCAGCCCTGGGACAGACGGCGGCGGCTACACCTTC.

The J gene is TRBJ2-7, the V gene TRBV11-2; 11 bases line up with TRBD1. The CDR3 is 17 residues long. Germline trimming cut 1 base from V and 3 bases from J; bases unmatched to any gene: 8. Germline CDR1 SGHAT, CDR2 FQNNGV. CDR3 sequence (DNA): TGTGCCAGCAGCTTAGGGACAGGGGGCGAGTGGTTCTACGAGCAGTACTTC. Amino acid sequence: CASSLGTGGEWFYEQYF.

This clone was seen a handful of times. The CDR3, as DNA: TGTGCCAGCAGCTCTAGCACAGATACGCAGTATTTT. Its translation is CASSSSTDTQYF. This rearrangement joins TRBV7-9 to TRBJ2-3, with D unresolved. The V and J ends lost 4 bases and 0 bases respectively, with 2 bases between them. The length of the CDR3 is 12 residues. Germline loops: CDR1 SEHNR, CDR2 FQNEAQ (reference sequence).

V usage is TRBV28 and J usage is TRBJ1-3, with TRBD1 matching over 9 bases. This CDR3 is built from 15 residues. With V trimmed by 5 bases and J by 3 bases, 5 bases remained unmatched. CDR1 and CDR2 (germline): MDHEN, SYDVKM. This CDR3 is CASSAGTGFGNTIYF. In DNA form, the CDR3 reads TGTGCCAGCAGTGCCGGGACAGGGTTTGGAAACACCATATATTTT.

This chain uses TRBV5-4 with TRBJ1-1, with TRBD1 identical over 8 bases. Germline CDR1 is SGHNT and CDR2 is YYREEE (reference sequence). V trimming: 4 bases; J trimming: 0 bases; junction bases outside the gene matches: 14. This CDR3 has 18 residues. The CDR3 reads CASSRGSTGGPMNTEAFF. In DNA, the CDR3 is TGTGCCAGCAGCCGAGGGTCTACAGGGGGGCCGATGAACACTGAAGCTTTCTTT.

This clone was seen a handful of times. The chain couples TRBV6-6 to TRBJ1-5; no definite D call. Germline V gene sequence: CDR1 MNHNY, CDR2 SVGAGI (reference sequence). Trimming pared 2 bases from V and 2 bases from J, leaving 4 bases between. The CDR3 loop spans 13 amino acids. The CDR3 DNA sequence: TGTGCCAGCAGTTACCGGGGCAATCAGCCCCAGCATTTT. As protein: CASSYRGNQPQHF.

The CDR3 DNA is TGTGCCAGCAGCTTCCCCGACTGTTTGAACACTGAAGCTTTCTTT. Protein sequence: CASSFPDCLNTEAFF. The chain recombines TRBV5-5 with TRBJ1-1; no clear D. V was shortened by 2 bases and J by 0 bases, with 11 bases between the two germline ends. The CDR3 loop spans 15 amino acids. CDR1 and CDR2 (germline): SGHKS, YYEKEE (reference sequence). Filled out from reference TRBV5-5 and TRBJ1-1, the complete variable domain reads DAGVTQSPTHLIKTRGQQVTLRCSPISGHKSVSWYQQVLGQGPQFIFQYYEKEERGRGNFPDRFSARQFPNYSSELNVNALLLGDSALYLCASSFPDCLNTEAFFGQGTRLTVV.

The J gene is TRBJ2-2, the V gene TRBV5-1; TRBD1 matches at 9 bases. There are 16 residues in the CDR3. Germline CDR1 and CDR2: SGHRS and YFSETQ. Germline trimming cut 4 bases from V and 4 bases from J; bases unmatched to any gene: 8. In DNA, the CDR3 is TGCGCCAGCAGCCCCTCCGGGACAGGGTCCACCGGGGAGCTGTTTTTT. It encodes CASSPSGTGSTGELFF.

This clone was recorded a few times. The chain has TRBV19 and TRBJ1-1; the D is unclear. CDR1 is LNHDA and CDR2 is SQIVND in the germline V gene (reference sequence). V gave up 0 bases and J gave up 1 base, with 18 bases separating them. The CDR3 is 18 amino acids. CDR3 bases: TGTGCCAGTAGTATAGATCGGGTCACGTCTTTTGGGAACACTGAAGCTTTCTTT. Amino acid sequence: CASSIDRVTSFGNTEAFF.

This clone was found a few times. V is TRBV29-1 and J is TRBJ2-7; D is possibly TRBD1 (5 bases). Germline V gives CDR1 SQVTM, CDR2 ANQGSEA. V was clipped by 4 bases and J by 5 bases, with 15 bases between them. The CDR3 covers 13 residues. The CDR3 DNA reads TGCAGCGTTGTTCAGGGTCTCAGGAACGAGCAGTACTTC. Protein: CSVVQGLRNEQYF.

This chain links TRBV9 with TRBJ2-5, with a weak D call TRBD1 (6 bases). This CDR3 region has 16 residues. From germline, CDR1 is SGDLS and CDR2 YYNGEE. Trimming took off 0 bases at V and 2 bases at J, with 14 bases between the two ends. CDR3 protein: CASSVGTVLAQETQYF. The DNA for the CDR3 is TGTGCCAGCAGCGTAGGGACAGTGTTGGCACAAGAGACCCAGTACTTC.

This clone occurred a few times. The chain joins TRBV7-9 to TRBJ2-2; 7 nucleotides line up with TRBD2. Germline V lookup: CDR1 SEHNR, CDR2 FQNEAQ (reference sequence). The J segment lost 0 bases and the V segment lost 5 bases, leaving 6 bases of the junction unmatched. The CDR3 totals 16 residues. CDR3 coding DNA: TGTGCCAGCAGCCCCTGGGAGGGATCGAACACCGGGGAGCTGTTTTTT. Protein sequence: CASSPWEGSNTGELFF. Looking up the rest from reference TRBV7-9 and TRBJ2-2 gives the full variable domain: DTGVSQNPRHKITKRGQNVTFRCDPISEHNRLYWYRQTLGQGPEFLTYFQNEAQLEKSRLLSDRFSAERPKGSFSTLEIQRTEQGDSAMYLCASSPWEGSNTGELFFGEGSRLTVL.

V is TRBV7-9 and J is TRBJ1-6; 8 bases line up with TRBD1. Germline V gives CDR1 SEHNR, CDR2 FQNEAQ (reference sequence). V trimming: 3 bases; J trimming: 6 bases; junction bases outside the gene matches: 7. The CDR3 extends over 16 amino acids. DNA for the CDR3: TGTGCCAGCAGCTTGGCGTCAGGGGGCCGTAATTCACCCCTCCACTTT. It encodes CASSLASGGRNSPLHF.

The chain has TRBV30 and TRBJ2-2, with D perhaps TRBD2 (6 bases). The V gene lost 1 base and the J gene lost 5 bases, with 14 bases spanning the gap. CDR1 GTSNPN and CDR2 SVGIG come from the germline V gene (reference sequence). CDR3 length: 15 amino acids. Written as DNA, the CDR3 is TGTGCCTGGAGTGGGTCGGGAGATGAGACCGGGGAGCTGTTTTTT. Protein sequence: CAWSGSGDETGELFF.

This sequence joins TRBV28 and TRBJ2-7; TRBD2 agrees at 10 bases. The ends lost 3 bases at V and 4 bases at J; junction bases unmatched: 3. The CDR3 consists of 14 residues. CDR1 and CDR2 from the germline V gene are MDHEN and SYDVKM. CDR3 in amino acids: CASSLQLAGYEQYF. CDR3 DNA sequence: TGTGCCAGCAGTTTGCAACTAGCGGGATACGAGCAGTACTTC.

The rearrangement links TRBV5-4 to TRBJ2-1; the match to TRBD2 covers 12 bases. Germline-derived CDR1 and CDR2 are SGHNT and YYREEE (reference sequence). This CDR3 is 17 amino acids long. J was trimmed by 6 bases and V by 4 bases; bases with no gene match: 11. The CDR3 DNA is TGTGCCAGCAGCCCTAGCGGGGGGGCGGGTCGGGGCAATGAGCAGTTCTTC. As protein: CASSPSGGAGRGNEQFF.

This clone was recorded a few times. The genes are TRBV6-5 and TRBJ1-2; 9 nucleotides agree with TRBD1. Trimming at V came to 5 bases and at J to 5 bases, leaving 0 bases not matched to a gene. CDR3 length equals 12 residues. Germline assignment: CDR1 MNHEY and CDR2 SVGAGI. CDR3 DNA sequence: TGTGCCAGCAGTGGACAGGGGTATGGCTACACCTTC. Translated, it gives CASSGQGYGYTF.

The chain employs TRBV4-2 and TRBJ2-3; possible D gene TRBD1, 6 bases. This CDR3 is built from 15 residues. With 4 bases removed from V and 2 bases from J, the gap between germline ends came to 13 bases. Germline lookup yields CDR1 LGHNA and CDR2 YNFKEQ. CDR3 sequence reads: CASSPRGQNTDTQYF. DNA for the CDR3: TGTGCCAGCAGCCCCCGAGGACAGAACACAGATACGCAGTATTTT.